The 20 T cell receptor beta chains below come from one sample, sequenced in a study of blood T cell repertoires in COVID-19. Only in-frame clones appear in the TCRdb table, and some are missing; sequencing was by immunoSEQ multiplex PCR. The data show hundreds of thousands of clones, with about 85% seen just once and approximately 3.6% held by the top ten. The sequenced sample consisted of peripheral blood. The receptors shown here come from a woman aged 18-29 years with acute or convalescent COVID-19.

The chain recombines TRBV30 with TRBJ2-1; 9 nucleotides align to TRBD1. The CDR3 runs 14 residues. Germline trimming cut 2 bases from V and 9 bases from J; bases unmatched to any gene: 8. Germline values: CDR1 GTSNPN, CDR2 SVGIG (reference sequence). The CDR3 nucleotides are TGTGCCTGGAGTCAGGGGGACAGGGCCGTTGAGCAGTTCTTC. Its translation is CAWSQGDRAVEQFF.

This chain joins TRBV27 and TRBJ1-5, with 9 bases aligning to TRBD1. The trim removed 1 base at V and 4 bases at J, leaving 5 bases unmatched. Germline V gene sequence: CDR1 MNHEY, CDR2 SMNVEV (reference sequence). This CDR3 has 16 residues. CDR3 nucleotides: TGTGCCAGCAGTTTATTCGGACAGGGGTTTAATCAGCCCCAGCATTTT. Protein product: CASSLFGQGFNQPQHF.

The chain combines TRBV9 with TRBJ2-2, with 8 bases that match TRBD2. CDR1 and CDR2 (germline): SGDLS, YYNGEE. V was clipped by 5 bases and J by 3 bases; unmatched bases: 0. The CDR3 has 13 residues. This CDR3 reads CASRLADTGELFF. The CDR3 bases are TGTGCCAGCAGACTAGCGGACACCGGGGAGCTGTTTTTT. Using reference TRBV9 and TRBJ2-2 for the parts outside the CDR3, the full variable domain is DSGVTQTPKHLITATGQRVTLRCSPRSGDLSVYWYQQSLDQGLQFLIQYYNGEERAKGNILERFSAQQFPDLHSELNLSSLELGDSALYFCASRLADTGELFFGEGSRLTVL.

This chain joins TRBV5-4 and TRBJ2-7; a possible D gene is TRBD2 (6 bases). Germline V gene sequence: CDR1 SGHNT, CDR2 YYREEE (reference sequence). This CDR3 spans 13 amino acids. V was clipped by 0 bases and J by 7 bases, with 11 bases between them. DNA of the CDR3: TGTGCCAGCAGCTTGGCGGGGGTATGGGAGCAGTACTTC. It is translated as CASSLAGVWEQYF.

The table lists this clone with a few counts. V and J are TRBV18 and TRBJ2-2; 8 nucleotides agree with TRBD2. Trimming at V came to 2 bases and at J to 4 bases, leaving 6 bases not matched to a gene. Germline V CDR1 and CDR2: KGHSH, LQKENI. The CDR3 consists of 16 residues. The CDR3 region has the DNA TGTGCCAGCTCACCAACGACTAGCGAGATCACCGGGGAGCTGTTTTTT. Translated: CASSPTTSEITGELFF. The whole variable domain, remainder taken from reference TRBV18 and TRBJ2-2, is NAGVMQNPRHLVRRRGQEARLRCSPMKGHSHVYWYRQLPEEGLKFMVYLQKENIIDESGMPKERFSAEFPKEGPSILRIQQVVRGDSAAYFCASSPTTSEITGELFFGEGSRLTVL.

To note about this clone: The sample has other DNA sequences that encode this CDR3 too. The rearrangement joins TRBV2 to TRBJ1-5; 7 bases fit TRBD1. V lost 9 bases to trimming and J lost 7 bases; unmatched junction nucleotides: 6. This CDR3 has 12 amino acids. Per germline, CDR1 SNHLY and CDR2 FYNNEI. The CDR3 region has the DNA TGTGCCAGTGACAGGGTTGGGCAGCCCCAGCATTTT. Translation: CASDRVGQPQHF.

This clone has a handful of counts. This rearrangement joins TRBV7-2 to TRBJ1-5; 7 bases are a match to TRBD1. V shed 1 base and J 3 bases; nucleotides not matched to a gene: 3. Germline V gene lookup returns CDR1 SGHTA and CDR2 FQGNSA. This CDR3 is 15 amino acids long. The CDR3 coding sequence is TGTGCCAGCAGCTTAGGGGACAGCTACAATCAGCCCCAGCATTTT. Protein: CASSLGDSYNQPQHF.

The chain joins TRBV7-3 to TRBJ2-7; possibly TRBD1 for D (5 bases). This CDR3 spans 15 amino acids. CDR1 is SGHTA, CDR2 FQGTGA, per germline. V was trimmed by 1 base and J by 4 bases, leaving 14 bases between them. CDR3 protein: CASSLMSGNGYEQYF. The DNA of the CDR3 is TGTGCCAGCAGCTTAATGTCAGGGAACGGTTACGAGCAGTACTTC.

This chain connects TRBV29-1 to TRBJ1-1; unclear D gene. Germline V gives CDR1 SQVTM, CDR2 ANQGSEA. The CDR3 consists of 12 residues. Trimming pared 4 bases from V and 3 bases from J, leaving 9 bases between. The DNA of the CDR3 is TGCAGCGTTGTCGTGCAGGACACTGAAGCTTTCTTT. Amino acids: CSVVVQDTEAFF.

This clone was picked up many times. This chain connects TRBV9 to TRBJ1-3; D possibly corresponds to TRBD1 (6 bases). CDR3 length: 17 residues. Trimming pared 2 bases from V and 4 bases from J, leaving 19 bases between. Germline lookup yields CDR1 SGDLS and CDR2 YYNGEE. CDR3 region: CASSVTLQGTYGNTIYF. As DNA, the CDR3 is TGTGCCAGCAGCGTTACGCTACAGGGAACTTACGGAAACACCATATATTTT. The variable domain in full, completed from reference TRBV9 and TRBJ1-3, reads DSGVTQTPKHLITATGQRVTLRCSPRSGDLSVYWYQQSLDQGLQFLIQYYNGEERAKGNILERFSAQQFPDLHSELNLSSLELGDSALYFCASSVTLQGTYGNTIYFGEGSWLTVV.

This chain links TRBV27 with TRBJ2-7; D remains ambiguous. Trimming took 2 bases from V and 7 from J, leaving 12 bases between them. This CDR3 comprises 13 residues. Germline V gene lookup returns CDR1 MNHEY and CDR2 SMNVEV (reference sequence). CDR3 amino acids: CASSLIESSEQYF. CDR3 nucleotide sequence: TGTGCCAGCAGTTTAATCGAGAGTTCGGAGCAGTACTTC.

This CDR3 reads CASSLYGTGAFIYEQYF. In DNA, the CDR3 is TGTGCCAGCAGTCTTTATGGGACAGGGGCTTTTATCTACGAGCAGTACTTC. The chain combines TRBV28 with TRBJ2-7; 10 bases are a match to TRBD1. V gave up 5 bases and J gave up 3 bases; unmatched junction bases: 13. In germline, CDR1 is MDHEN, CDR2 SYDVKM. The CDR3 has 17 amino acids.

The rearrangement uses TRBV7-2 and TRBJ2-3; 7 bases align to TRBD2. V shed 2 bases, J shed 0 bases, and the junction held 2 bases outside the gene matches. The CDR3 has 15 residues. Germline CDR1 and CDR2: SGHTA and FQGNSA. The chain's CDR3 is CASSLLAASTDTQYF. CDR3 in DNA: TGTGCCAGCAGCTTACTAGCGGCTAGCACAGATACGCAGTATTTT.

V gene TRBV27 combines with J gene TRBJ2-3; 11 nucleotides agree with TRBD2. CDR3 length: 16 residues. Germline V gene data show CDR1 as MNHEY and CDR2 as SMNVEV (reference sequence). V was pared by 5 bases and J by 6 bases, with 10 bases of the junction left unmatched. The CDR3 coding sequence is TGTGCCAGCAGTGCCCTCCTAGCGGGAGGAGGCGATACGCAGTATTTT. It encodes CASSALLAGGGDTQYF.

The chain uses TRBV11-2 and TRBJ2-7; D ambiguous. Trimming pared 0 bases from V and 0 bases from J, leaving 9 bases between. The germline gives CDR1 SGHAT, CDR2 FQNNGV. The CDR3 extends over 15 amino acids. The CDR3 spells CASSLEWAVSYEQYF. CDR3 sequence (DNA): TGTGCCAGCAGCTTAGAATGGGCCGTCTCCTACGAGCAGTACTTC.

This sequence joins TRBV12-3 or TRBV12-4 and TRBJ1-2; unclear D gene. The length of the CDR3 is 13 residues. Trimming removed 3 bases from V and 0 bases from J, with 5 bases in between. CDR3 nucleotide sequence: TGTGCCAGCAGTTTCGGGACTAACTATGGCTACACCTTC. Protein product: CASSFGTNYGYTF.

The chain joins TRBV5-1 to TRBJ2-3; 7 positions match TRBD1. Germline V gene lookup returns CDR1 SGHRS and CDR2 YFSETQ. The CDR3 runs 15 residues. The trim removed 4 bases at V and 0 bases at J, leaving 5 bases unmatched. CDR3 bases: TGCGCCAGCAGCGGGGACAGTGCTAGCACAGATACGCAGTATTTT. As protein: CASSGDSASTDTQYF. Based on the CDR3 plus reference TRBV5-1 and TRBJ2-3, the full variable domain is KAGVTQTPRYLIKTRGQQVTLSCSPISGHRSVSWYQQTPGQGLQFLFEYFSETQRNKGNFPGRFSGRQFSNSRSEMNVSTLELGDSALYLCASSGDSASTDTQYFGPGTRLTVL.

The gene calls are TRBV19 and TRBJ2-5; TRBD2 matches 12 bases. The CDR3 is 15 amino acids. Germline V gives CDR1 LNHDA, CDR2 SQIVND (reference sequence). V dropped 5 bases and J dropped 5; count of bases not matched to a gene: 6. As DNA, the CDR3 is TGTGCCAGTAGTCCTAGCGGGAGGGCCAGGGAGACCCAGTACTTC. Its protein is CASSPSGRARETQYF.

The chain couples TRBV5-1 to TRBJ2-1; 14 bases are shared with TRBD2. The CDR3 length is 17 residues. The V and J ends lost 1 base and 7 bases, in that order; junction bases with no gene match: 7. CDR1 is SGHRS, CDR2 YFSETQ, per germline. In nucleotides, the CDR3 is TGCGCCAGCAGCTTGCCCGGACTAGCGGGAGGATGGAATGAGCAGTTCTTC. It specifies CASSLPGLAGGWNEQFF.

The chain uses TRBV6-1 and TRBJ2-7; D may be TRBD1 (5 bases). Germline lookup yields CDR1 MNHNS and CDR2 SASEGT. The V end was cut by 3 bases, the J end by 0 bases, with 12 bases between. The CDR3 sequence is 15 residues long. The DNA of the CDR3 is TGTGCCAGCAGTGATGAGAACAGGCACTCCTACGAGCAGTACTTC. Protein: CASSDENRHSYEQYF.